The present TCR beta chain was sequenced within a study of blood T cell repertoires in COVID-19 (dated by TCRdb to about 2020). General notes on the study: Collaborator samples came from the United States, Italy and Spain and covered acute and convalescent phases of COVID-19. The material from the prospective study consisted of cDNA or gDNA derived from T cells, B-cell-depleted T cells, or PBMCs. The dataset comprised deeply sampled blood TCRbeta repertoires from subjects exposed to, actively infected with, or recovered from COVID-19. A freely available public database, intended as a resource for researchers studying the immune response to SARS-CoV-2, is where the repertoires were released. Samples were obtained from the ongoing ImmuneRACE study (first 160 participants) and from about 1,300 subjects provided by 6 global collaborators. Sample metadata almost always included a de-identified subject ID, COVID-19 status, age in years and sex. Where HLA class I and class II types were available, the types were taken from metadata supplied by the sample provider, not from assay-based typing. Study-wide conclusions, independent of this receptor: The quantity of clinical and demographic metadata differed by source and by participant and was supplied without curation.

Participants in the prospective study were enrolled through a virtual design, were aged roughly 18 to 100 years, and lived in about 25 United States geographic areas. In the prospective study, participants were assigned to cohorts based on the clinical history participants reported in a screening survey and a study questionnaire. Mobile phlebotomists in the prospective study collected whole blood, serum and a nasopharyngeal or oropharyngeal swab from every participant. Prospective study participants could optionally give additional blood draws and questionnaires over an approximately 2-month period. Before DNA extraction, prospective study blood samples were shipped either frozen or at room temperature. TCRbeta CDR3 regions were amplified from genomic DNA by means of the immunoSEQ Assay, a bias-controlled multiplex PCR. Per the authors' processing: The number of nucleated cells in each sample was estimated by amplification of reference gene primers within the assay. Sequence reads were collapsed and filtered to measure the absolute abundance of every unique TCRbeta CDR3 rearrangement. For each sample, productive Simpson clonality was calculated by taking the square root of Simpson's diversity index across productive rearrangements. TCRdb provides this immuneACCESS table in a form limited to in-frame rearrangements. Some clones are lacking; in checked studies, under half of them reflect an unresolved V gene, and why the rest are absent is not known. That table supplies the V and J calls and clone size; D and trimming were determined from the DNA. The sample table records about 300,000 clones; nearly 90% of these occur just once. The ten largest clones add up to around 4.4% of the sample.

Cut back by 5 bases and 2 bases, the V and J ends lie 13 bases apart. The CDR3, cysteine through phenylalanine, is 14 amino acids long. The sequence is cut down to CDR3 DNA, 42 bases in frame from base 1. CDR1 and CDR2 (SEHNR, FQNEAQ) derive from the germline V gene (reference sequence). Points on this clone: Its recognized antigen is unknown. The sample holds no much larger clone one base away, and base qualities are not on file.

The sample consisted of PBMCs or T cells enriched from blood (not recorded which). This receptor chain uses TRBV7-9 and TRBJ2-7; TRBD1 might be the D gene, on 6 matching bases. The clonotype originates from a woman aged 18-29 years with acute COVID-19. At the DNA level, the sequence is TGTGCCAGCAGCACGGGACAAAACGCCTACGAGCAGTACTTC. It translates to CASSTGQNAYEQYF. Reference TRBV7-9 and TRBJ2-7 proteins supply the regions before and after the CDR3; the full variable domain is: DTGVSQNPRHKITKRGQNVTFRCDPISEHNRLYWYRQTLGQGPEFLTYFQNEAQLEKSRLLSDRFSAERPKGSFSTLEIQRTEQGDSAMYLCASSTGQNAYEQYFGPGTRLTVT.